Each of the 6 T cell receptor beta chains below was sequenced from the same sample in a study of brain metastases from non-small cell lung cancer. The assay was immunoSEQ multiplex PCR, and TCRdb's table has in-frame clones only and misses some. The sample includes about 2,000 clones, 84% seen only once; the top ten take about 16%. Sequenced input: primary lung tumor tissue. These receptors all stem from a donor aged 40 or older with non-small cell lung cancer.

The J gene is TRBJ2-7, the V gene TRBV11-3; D call uncertain. Trimming removed 0 bases at V and 4 bases at J, with 7 bases between. This CDR3 has 13 residues. CDR1 and CDR2 (germline): SGHNT, YENEEA. CDR3 DNA: TGTGCCAGCAGCTTAGATGCGACTTACGAGCAGTACTTC. Amino acids: CASSLDATYEQYF.

Points on this clone: At one of its ends the junction is not consistent with the germline gene, which may arise from a read error. The chain couples TRBV6-5 to TRBJ1-1, with a possible D match to TRBD1 (6 bases). The germline V gene has CDR1 MNHEY and CDR2 SVGAGI. This CDR3 has 15 amino acids. The CDR3 here is CASSRITGTGTKAFF. The CDR3 DNA follows: TGTGCCAGCAGTAGAATAACAGGGACGGGCACTAAAGCTTTCTTT.

The chain combines TRBV15 with TRBJ1-3; D not certain. Germline V gene lookup returns CDR1 LNHNV and CDR2 YYDKDF (reference sequence). The ends were cut back, 0 bases at V and 6 bases at J, with 15 bases in the middle. The CDR3 covers 16 residues. CDR3 DNA sequence: TGTGCCACCAGCAGAGATCTGGGTGGGCGGGTAAACACCATATATTTT. It is translated as CATSRDLGGRVNTIYF. The full variable domain, completed using reference TRBV15 and TRBJ1-3, is DAMVIQNPRYQVTQFGKPVTLSCSQTLNHNVMYWYQQKSSQAPKLLFHYYDKDFNNEADTPDNFQSRRPNTSFCFLDIRSPGLGDTAMYLCATSRDLGGRVNTIYFGEGSWLTVV.

J is TRBJ2-7 and V is TRBV19, with no clear D. The CDR3 consists of 14 residues. Germline V gene data show CDR1 as LNHDA and CDR2 as SQIVND (reference sequence). The V and J ends lost 5 bases and 0 bases respectively, with 11 bases between them. The CDR3 spells CASSQDPSSYEQYF. Written as DNA, the CDR3 is TGTGCCAGTAGTCAGGACCCCAGCTCCTACGAGCAGTACTTC.

V is TRBV14 and J is TRBJ2-1, with D possibly TRBD2 on 5 matching bases. There are 15 residues in the CDR3. Germline CDR1 and CDR2: SGHDN and FVKESK. V dropped 4 bases and J dropped 8 bases, with 18 bases sitting between them. For the CDR3, the DNA is TGTGCCAGCAGCCGGCTCGGAGGTAGCTTTCATGAGCAGTTCTTC. It is translated as CASSRLGGSFHEQFF. Complete variable domain (other parts from reference TRBV14 and TRBJ2-1): EAGVTQFPSHSVIEKGQTVTLRCDPISGHDNLYWYRRVMGKEIKFLLHFVKESKQDESGMPNNRFLAERTGGTYSTLKVQPAELEDSGVYFCASSRLGGSFHEQFFGPGTRLTVL.

In its sample, this clone is large. Other DNA sequences in this specimen translate into the identical CDR3. This chain links TRBV15 with TRBJ2-7, with TRBD1 matching 9 bases. J lost 2 bases, V lost 4 bases, and 3 bases had no gene match. The CDR3 spans 14 residues. CDR1 and CDR2 from the germline V gene are LNHNV and YYDKDF (reference sequence). CDR3 DNA: TGTGCCACCAGCACGGGACAGGGACCCTACGAGCAGTACTTC. Translated, it gives CATSTGQGPYEQYF.